Listed here are 19 T cell receptor beta chains from one sample, sequenced in a study of blood T cell repertoires in COVID-19. The method was immunoSEQ multiplex PCR; TCRdb's version includes in-frame clones alone and lacks a portion of them. This table has approximately 360,000 clones, around 92% appearing once. Material for sequencing was peripheral blood. The receptors come from a man in his forties with acute or convalescent COVID-19.

V gene TRBV5-4 combines with J gene TRBJ2-6; the D is unclear. There are 15 residues in the CDR3. CDR1 and CDR2 (germline): SGHNT, YYREEE (reference sequence). The V end was cut by 3 bases, the J end by 0 bases, with 7 bases between. The CDR3 region is CASSSYSSGANVLTF. In DNA, the CDR3 is TGTGCCAGCAGCTCATACAGCTCTGGGGCCAACGTCCTGACTTTC. The full variable domain, in which reference TRBV5-4 and TRBJ2-6 provide the parts outside the CDR3, is ETGVTQSPTHLIKTRGQQVTLRCSSQSGHNTVSWYQQALGQGPQFIFQYYREEENGRGNFPPRFSGLQFPNYSSELNVNALELDDSALYLCASSSYSSGANVLTFGAGSRLTVL.

The chain uses TRBV27 and TRBJ2-2; unclear D gene. Germline CDR1 is MNHEY and CDR2 is SMNVEV (reference sequence). Deletions cut 3 bases from V and 1 base from J, with 3 bases between. The CDR3 has 13 amino acids. CDR3 in DNA: TGTGCCAGCAGTTTCCAGAACACCGGGGAGCTGTTTTTT. It translates to CASSFQNTGELFF.

This clone has a single count. V gene TRBV5-4 combines with J gene TRBJ2-1; 9 positions match TRBD2. The CDR3 sequence is 15 residues long. Germline V lookup: CDR1 SGHNT, CDR2 YYREEE (reference sequence). V shed 0 bases and J 4 bases; nucleotides not matched to a gene: 2. This chain's CDR3 is CASSLASGKYNEQFF. Here the CDR3 DNA reads TGTGCCAGCAGCTTGGCTAGCGGGAAATACAATGAGCAGTTCTTC.

The chain couples TRBV6-5 to TRBJ2-2; weak D call: TRBD1 (5 bases). CDR3 size: 13 residues. V was shortened by 5 bases and J by 7 bases, with 11 bases between the two germline ends. In germline, CDR1 is MNHEY, CDR2 SVGAGI. CDR3: CASSPAGNGELFF. CDR3 DNA sequence: TGTGCCAGCAGTCCGGCAGGGAACGGGGAGCTGTTTTTT.

This sequence joins TRBV6-4 and TRBJ1-5; TRBD1 might be the D (5 bases). CDR1 and CDR2 from the germline V gene are MRHNA and SNTAGT. This CDR3 spans 13 amino acids. V lost 6 bases and J lost 9, with 15 bases in between. DNA of the CDR3: TGTGCCAGCAGACCGGGAGGGACGGTGCCCCAGCATTTT. It encodes CASRPGGTVPQHF.

This clone was counted only a few times. The rearrangement uses TRBV5-1 and TRBJ2-1; D is perhaps TRBD1 (5 bases). V was clipped by 3 bases and J by 4 bases, with 14 bases between them. The CDR3 totals 15 residues. Germline CDR1 is SGHRS and CDR2 is YFSETQ. The CDR3 DNA sequence: TGCGCCAGCAGCTGGGGCATGGCGGTATACAATGAGCAGTTCTTC. As protein: CASSWGMAVYNEQFF.

This chain links TRBV2 with TRBJ2-6; D uncertain. This CDR3 is built from 15 residues. Germline V gene sequence: CDR1 SNHLY, CDR2 FYNNEI. Trimming took off 4 bases at V and 4 bases at J, with 11 bases between the two ends. DNA for the CDR3: TGTGCCAGCAGTGTTGTCACATCCGGGGCCAACGTCCTGACTTTC. This sequence encodes CASSVVTSGANVLTF. The complete variable domain, with remaining parts taken from reference TRBV2 and TRBJ2-6, reads EPEVTQTPSHQVTQMGQEVILRCVPISNHLYFYWYRQILGQKVEFLVSFYNNEISEKSEIFDDQFSVERPDGSNFTLKIRSTKLEDSAMYFCASSVVTSGANVLTFGAGSRLTVL.

V is TRBV2 and J is TRBJ1-5, with TRBD1 identical over 7 bases. Germline V gene lookup returns CDR1 SNHLY and CDR2 FYNNEI. The CDR3 is 16 residues long. After removal of 0 bases from V and 4 bases from J, the junction contained 6 bases not matched to a gene. CDR3: CASSEALRDRNQPQHF. Here the CDR3 DNA reads TGTGCCAGCAGTGAAGCCCTCCGGGACAGAAATCAGCCCCAGCATTTT. The entire variable domain, with the rest obtained from reference TRBV2 and TRBJ1-5, is as follows: EPEVTQTPSHQVTQMGQEVILRCVPISNHLYFYWYRQILGQKVEFLVSFYNNEISEKSEIFDDQFSVERPDGSNFTLKIRSTKLEDSAMYFCASSEALRDRNQPQHFGDGTRLSIL.

The DNA of the CDR3 is TGCGCCAGCAGCGGGGGGACGGATTCTAATGAAAAACTGTTTTTT. This sequence encodes CASSGGTDSNEKLFF. V gene TRBV5-1 combines with J gene TRBJ1-4; maybe TRBD1 (5 bases). Germline assignment: CDR1 SGHRS and CDR2 YFSETQ. The CDR3 totals 15 residues. The V end was cut by 4 bases, the J end by 3 bases, with 13 bases between.

The gene calls are TRBV21-1 and TRBJ1-2; TRBD1 is the table's D call, not checked against the DNA. TRBV21-1 is described as a pseudogene. The length of the CDR3 is 16 residues. The CDR3 coding sequence is TGTGCCAGCAGCCCATGGCACAGGGCGATCTTAGGAGGCTACACCTTC. This codes for CASSPWHRAILGGYTF.

The CDR3 is CASSSRGGGETQYF. The CDR3, as DNA: TGTGCCAGCAGTTCCCGTGGGGGGGGAGAGACCCAGTACTTC. The chain employs TRBV27 and TRBJ2-5; 7 bases match TRBD2. Per the germline V gene, CDR1 is MNHEY and CDR2 is SMNVEV (reference sequence). Trimming took 4 bases from V and 4 from J; bases not matched to a gene: 6. The CDR3 has 14 amino acids.

CDR3 loop: CASSPRGQGVWDTQYF. The CDR3 DNA reads TGTGCCAGCAGTCCAAGGGGACAGGGAGTCTGGGATACGCAGTATTTT. V gene TRBV28 combines with J gene TRBJ2-3; 9 nucleotides agree with TRBD1. CDR1 and CDR2 from the germline V gene are MDHEN and SYDVKM. CDR3 length equals 16 residues. Germline trimming cut 5 bases from V and 6 bases from J; bases unmatched to any gene: 12.

The chain joins TRBV21-1 to TRBJ2-7; TRBD1 is the table's D call, not checked against the DNA. TRBV21-1 is labeled a pseudogene. The CDR3 covers 17 residues. The CDR3 loop reads CASSKFRDQLLSYEQYF. CDR3 DNA sequence: TGTGCCAGCAGCAAGTTCAGGGATCAACTCCTCTCCTACGAGCAGTACTTC.

The rearrangement uses TRBV10-3 and TRBJ1-1; 9 bases line up with TRBD1. Germline loops: CDR1 ENHRY, CDR2 SYGVKD. This CDR3 is 14 amino acids long. The junction had 0 bases not matched to a gene; V was cut back by 0 bases and J by 4 bases. DNA of the CDR3: TGTGCCATCAGTGAGTCGACAGGGGGCACTGAAGCTTTCTTT. As protein: CAISESTGGTEAFF.

The rearrangement joins TRBV5-4 to TRBJ1-1; D perhaps matches TRBD1 (5 bases). This CDR3 has 14 amino acids. Trimming stripped 5 bases from V and 1 base from J, with 12 bases between. The germline CDR1 and CDR2 sequences are SGHNT and YYREEE (reference sequence). This CDR3 is CASRAGRPNTEAFF. The CDR3 bases are TGTGCCAGCAGGGCGGGACGGCCGAACACTGAAGCTTTCTTT.

The chain combines TRBV6-5 with TRBJ1-1, with 9 bases lining up with TRBD1. V dropped 8 bases and J dropped 4; count of bases not matched to a gene: 8. CDR1 MNHEY and CDR2 SVGAGI come from the germline V gene. This CDR3 is built from 14 residues. The CDR3 DNA follows: TGTGCCAGCGACAGACAGGGGGGGTCCACTGAAGCTTTCTTT. Protein product: CASDRQGGSTEAFF.

This chain connects TRBV6-5 to TRBJ2-5; D is undetermined. Per germline, CDR1 MNHEY and CDR2 SVGAGI. The germline V and J ends were trimmed by 0 bases and 5 bases, with 10 bases remaining between them. CDR3 length: 14 amino acids. The CDR3 region has the DNA TGTGCCAGCAGTTACTCCGGGTTCCGCGAGACCCAGTACTTC. Protein sequence: CASSYSGFRETQYF.

The chain carries TRBV12-3 or TRBV12-4 and TRBJ2-7; D remains ambiguous. The CDR3 length is 11 residues. The germline V and J ends were trimmed by 3 bases and 7 bases, with 7 bases remaining between them. This chain's CDR3 is CASSLFREQYF. CDR3 DNA: TGTGCCAGCAGTTTGTTTAGAGAGCAGTACTTC.

The chain recombines TRBV10-1 with TRBJ1-5; 8 bases fit TRBD1. CDR1 and CDR2 (germline): WNHNN, SYGVQD (reference sequence). The CDR3 has 13 residues. The J segment lost 7 bases and the V segment lost 6 bases, leaving 5 bases of the junction unmatched. CDR3 residues: CASSPDREQPQHF. CDR3 in DNA: TGCGCCAGCAGCCCGGACAGGGAGCAGCCCCAGCATTTT.